This passage covers 14 T cell receptor beta chains from one sample sequenced in a study of CD8 T cells in Susac syndrome. An amount of RNA that ranged from about 0.45 to 1 ug was reverse transcribed with random hexamers. TCRdb redid the calling of the immunoSEQ multiplex PCR reads with MiXCR, one entry per CDR3 protein. The sample consists of 190,000 or so distinct CDR3 sequences, just under 95% of them appearing once. The sequencing input was CD4+ T cells from PBMCs. These receptors were collected from a human donor with multiple sclerosis.

The rearrangement links TRBV29-1 to TRBJ1-2; D unclear. The germline V gene has CDR1 SQVTM and CDR2 ANQGSEA. The CDR3 consists of 11 residues. Deletions cut 3 bases from V and 8 bases from J, with 10 bases between. CDR3 sequence (DNA): TGCAGCGTTGATAGGACTAAAGGCTACACCTTC. Translating gives CSVDRTKGYTF.

The chain joins TRBV20-1 to TRBJ1-2; 8 positions match TRBD1. The CDR3 covers 13 residues. Trimming cost V 6 bases and J 4 bases; bases outside gene matches: 7. Germline assignment: CDR1 DFQATT and CDR2 SNEGSKA (reference sequence). As DNA, the CDR3 is TGCAGTGCCCAGGACAGGGTGTTCTATGGCTACACCTTC. Its protein product is CSAQDRVFYGYTF.

This rearrangement joins TRBV20-1 to TRBJ2-7; D is uncertain. CDR1 is DFQATT and CDR2 is SNEGSKA in the germline V gene (reference sequence). The V end was cut by 1 base, the J end by 3 bases, with 16 bases between. This CDR3 has 15 residues. The CDR3 region has the DNA TGCAGTGCTAGAGCCCCTAAGGCCACCCTCTACGAGCAGTACTTC. Translation gives CSARAPKATLYEQYF.

The chain is built from TRBV29-1 and TRBJ1-1; TRBD1 aligns across 7 bases. The V and J ends lost 5 bases and 3 bases, in that order; junction bases with no gene match: 6. The germline V gene has CDR1 SQVTM and CDR2 ANQGSEA. The CDR3 has 13 residues. Here the CDR3 DNA reads TGCAGCGTTCCGACAGGGCTCTACACTGAAGCTTTCTTT. Translated, it gives CSVPTGLYTEAFF.

The chain joins TRBV18 to TRBJ2-1; 9 bases map to TRBD2. Looked up from germline, CDR1 is KGHSH and CDR2 is LQKENI. This CDR3 has 16 residues. The V gene end was trimmed by 6 bases and the J gene end by 5 bases; junction bases not matched to a gene: 11. CDR3 in amino acids: CASSQSGLASHNEQFF. The CDR3 nucleotides are TGTGCCAGCTCCCAAAGCGGACTAGCGTCGCACAATGAGCAGTTCTTC.

V usage is TRBV20-1 and J usage is TRBJ2-5; tentatively, D is TRBD2 (5 bases). The CDR3 extends over 14 amino acids. V lost 3 bases, J lost 2 bases, and 13 bases lay in between. Germline CDR1 and CDR2: DFQATT and SNEGSKA (reference sequence). This CDR3 is CSASFGVRQETQYF. The DNA of the CDR3 is TGCAGTGCTAGTTTCGGGGTCAGGCAAGAGACCCAGTACTTC.

This chain links TRBV4-1 with TRBJ2-5; D uncertain. Germline CDR1 reads MGHRA; CDR2 reads YSYEKL. With 0 bases removed from V and 4 bases from J, the gap between germline ends came to 9 bases. This CDR3 spans 14 amino acids. Here the CDR3 reads CASSQDESRETQYF. CDR3 nucleotides: TGCGCCAGCAGCCAAGATGAGAGCCGAGAGACCCAGTACTTC.

V gene TRBV29-1 combines with J gene TRBJ1-4; D might be TRBD1 (5 bases). The CDR3 has 13 amino acids. The V end lost 5 bases, the J end lost 3 bases, and 10 bases lay between the germline ends. Germline V gene data show CDR1 as SQVTM and CDR2 as ANQGSEA. The CDR3 region has the DNA TGCAGCGTTCTGACAGATCCTAATGAAAAACTGTTTTTT. This translates into CSVLTDPNEKLFF.

This sequence joins TRBV20-1 and TRBJ2-1; TRBD2 might be the D (7 bases). Germline assignment: CDR1 DFQATT and CDR2 SNEGSKA (reference sequence). V was pared by 4 bases and J by 3 bases, with 13 bases between. This CDR3 is 14 amino acids long. The CDR3 DNA follows: TGCAGTGCTATACGCGGGGGCTTCTACAATGAGCAGTTCTTC. Its protein product is CSAIRGGFYNEQFF.

The count of this clonotype is one. J is TRBJ2-2 and V is TRBV29-1, with D unclear. Germline assignment: CDR1 SQVTM and CDR2 ANQGSEA. Trimming left V 0 bases short and J 5 bases short, with 16 bases between. The CDR3 is 16 residues long. The CDR3 sequence: CSVEDRVRRGTGELFF. In nucleotides, the CDR3 is TGCAGCGTTGAAGATCGTGTCAGGCGCGGAACCGGGGAGCTGTTTTTT.

The chain joins TRBV5-1 to TRBJ2-1; D is possibly TRBD1 (5 bases). The CDR3 has 11 amino acids. Germline V gene lookup returns CDR1 SGHRS and CDR2 YFSETQ. The germline V and J ends were trimmed by 0 bases and 10 bases, with 5 bases remaining between them. CDR3 loop: CASSLGQEQFF. CDR3 DNA: TGCGCCAGCAGCTTGGGACAGGAGCAGTTCTTC.

The V gene is TRBV20-1, the J gene TRBJ1-4, with D hard to call. The V end lost 2 bases, the J end lost 5 bases, and 9 bases lay between the germline ends. The CDR3 spans 13 residues. Germline values: CDR1 DFQATT, CDR2 SNEGSKA (reference sequence). CDR3 DNA sequence: TGCAGTGCTAGATTACAGTTCAATGAAAAACTGTTTTTT. Protein product: CSARLQFNEKLFF.

The V gene is TRBV27, the J gene TRBJ2-2, with D uncertain. Germline V CDR1 and CDR2: MNHEY, SMNVEV (reference sequence). V lost 7 bases and J 3 bases, leaving 18 bases between the germline ends. There are 16 residues in the CDR3. CDR3 region: CASISLPGLDTGELFF. The CDR3 nucleotides read TGTGCCAGCATCTCCCTCCCGGGTCTGGACACCGGGGAGCTGTTTTTT.

This rearrangement joins TRBV5-4 to TRBJ2-7, with 9 bases lining up with TRBD1. V shed 3 bases, J shed 12 bases, and the junction held 7 bases outside the gene matches. This CDR3 is built from 12 residues. The germline V gene has CDR1 SGHNT and CDR2 YYREEE (reference sequence). For the CDR3, the DNA is TGTGCCAGCAGCTCAGGACAGGGGATTGCGTACTTC. It translates to CASSSGQGIAYF.